This section outlines one TCR beta chain sequence together with its context. V shed 3 bases and J 0 bases; nucleotides not matched to a gene: 3. The CDR3 is 15 residues long. Per the germline V gene, CDR1 is SGDLS and CDR2 is YYNGEE. This entry comes from a study of T-cell reconstitution after alpha-beta-depleted transplantation in children. A library of TCRbeta sequences, prepared with unique molecular identifiers, was generated. From the PCR reads, TCRdb called clonotypes with MiXCR, one entry per CDR3 protein. The sample contains about 420,000 distinct CDR3 sequences, 15% to 20% of which appear only once.

The clonotype originates from a boy less than two years old who had a stem cell transplant for Wiskott-Aldrich syndrome, so the T cells may come from the graft donor. The chain couples TRBV9 to TRBJ1-3; 7 bases are a match to TRBD1. This material consisted of PBMCs, mostly from graft donor cells, taken 360 days after TCRalphabeta/CD19-depleted stem cell transplant. CDR3 region: CASSEQGFSGNTIYF. In DNA, the CDR3 is TGTGCCAGCAGCGAACAGGGGTTCTCTGGAAACACCATATATTTT.